The T cell receptor beta chain under discussion was sequenced for a study of blood T cells in healthy people across ages. Study information: With template switching, about one barcoded beta molecule was captured per two T cells.

Comments on this clonotype: Antigen specificity is unknown.

A sample-barcoded 5' primer and a J-beta primer mix were used in a second PCR of about 6 to 11 cycles. One entry per CDR3 protein results from TCRdb running MiXCR on the 5' RACE reads. The data show under 950,000 distinct CDR3 sequences, about a fifth seen once. Notes on the study in general: Among T cells, TCR beta diversity per million cells dropped roughly linearly as age rose. Long-lived donors had more naive CD4+ cells and higher diversity than aged donors.

Source material: blood. This receptor was identified in a man in his sixties or seventies in good health.

The chain's CDR3 is CASSSPGTGAPDTQYF. The DNA for the CDR3 is TGTGCCAGCAGCTCACCCGGGACAGGGGCTCCAGATACGCAGTATTTT. V gene TRBV7-9 combines with J gene TRBJ2-3; 10 nucleotides match TRBD1. This CDR3 has 16 residues. Trimming at V came to 4 bases and at J to 4 bases, leaving 8 bases not matched to a gene. The germline CDR1 and CDR2 sequences are SEHNR and FQNEAQ (reference sequence).